The 29 T cell receptor beta chains presented below share a single source sample, sequenced in a study of long-term antiretroviral therapy in people with HIV. immunoSEQ v3.0 was run at survey level. TCRdb's copy holds only in-frame clones and misses some; the assay was immunoSEQ multiplex PCR. The sample lists approximately 30,000 clones, 84% occurring once. Sequenced material: unsorted PBMCs, taken 0.4 years after starting antiretroviral therapy. These receptors came from a man between 18 and 29 years old with HIV.

The chain has TRBV10-3 and TRBJ1-5; 7 nucleotides match TRBD1. V gave up 6 bases and J gave up 0 bases; unmatched junction bases: 5. Germline assignment: CDR1 ENHRY and CDR2 SYGVKD. The CDR3 sequence is 15 residues long. The CDR3 DNA is TGTGCCATCAGAACCGACAGGGATAGCAATCAGCCCCAGCATTTT. This gives the protein CAIRTDRDSNQPQHF.

The rearrangement links TRBV9 to TRBJ2-3, with D hard to call. CDR1 is SGDLS, CDR2 YYNGEE, per germline. This CDR3 comprises 12 residues. V was pared by 4 bases and J by 4 bases, with 7 bases between. DNA of the CDR3: TGTGCCAGCAGCCCATTAGCAGATACGCAGTATTTT. This encodes CASSPLADTQYF.

This clone has only a few counts. V and J are TRBV29-1 and TRBJ1-1; D gene uncertain. V was shortened by 4 bases and J by 1 base, with 4 bases between the two germline ends. Germline assignment: CDR1 SQVTM and CDR2 ANQGSEA. The CDR3 length is 11 residues. DNA of the CDR3: TGCAGCGTTGTGGCGAACACTGAAGCTTTCTTT. This sequence encodes CSVVANTEAFF.

The CDR3 coding sequence is TGTGCCAGCAGCTTAATGGAAAGCGGCTACACCTTC. As protein: CASSLMESGYTF. The genes are TRBV5-4 and TRBJ1-2, with D uncertain. The V end was cut by 2 bases, the J end by 8 bases, with 10 bases between. The CDR3 runs to 12 residues. CDR1 SGHNT and CDR2 YYREEE come from the germline V gene (reference sequence).

In regard to this clone: The sample holds other DNA sequences that translate to the same CDR3. The chain couples TRBV9 to TRBJ1-2; D is unclear. From germline, CDR1 is SGDLS and CDR2 YYNGEE. V was trimmed by 0 bases and J by 6 bases, leaving 6 bases between them. The length of the CDR3 is 12 residues. CDR3 in DNA: TGTGCCAGCAGCGTAGGGCGAGATGGCTACACCTTC. This translates into CASSVGRDGYTF.

The V and J genes are TRBV5-1 and TRBJ2-7, with 10 bases aligning to TRBD1. V shed 2 bases, J shed 2 bases, and the junction held 4 bases outside the gene matches. The length of the CDR3 is 15 residues. In germline, CDR1 is SGHRS, CDR2 YFSETQ. The CDR3 region is CASSFGTGAAYEQYF. CDR3 nucleotide sequence: TGCGCCAGCAGCTTCGGGACAGGGGCAGCCTACGAGCAGTACTTC. The complete variable domain, with remaining parts taken from reference TRBV5-1 and TRBJ2-7, reads KAGVTQTPRYLIKTRGQQVTLSCSPISGHRSVSWYQQTPGQGLQFLFEYFSETQRNKGNFPGRFSGRQFSNSRSEMNVSTLELGDSALYLCASSFGTGAAYEQYFGPGTRLTVT.

This rearrangement joins TRBV10-3 to TRBJ1-2; 8 bases fit TRBD1. CDR3 length: 17 amino acids. Germline assignment: CDR1 ENHRY and CDR2 SYGVKD. V shed 2 bases, J shed 4 bases, and the junction held 12 bases outside the gene matches. CDR3 bases: TGTGCCATCAGTGAGCATAACCCGGGACAGGACATCTATGGCTACACCTTC. This encodes CAISEHNPGQDIYGYTF.

The V call is TRBV4-3, the J call TRBJ1-1, with D perhaps TRBD1 (5 bases). Trimming stripped 7 bases from V and 8 bases from J, with 14 bases between. Germline CDR1 is LGHNA and CDR2 is YSLEER. This CDR3 comprises 12 residues. CDR3 coding DNA: TGCGCCAGCACCCATTCGGGACGCGAAGCTTTCTTT. Translated, it gives CASTHSGREAFF.

The gene calls are TRBV5-1 and TRBJ2-7, with TRBD1 matching 7 bases. Per germline, CDR1 SGHRS and CDR2 YFSETQ. J lost 2 bases, V lost 0 bases, and 2 bases had no gene match. This CDR3 has 14 residues. DNA of the CDR3: TGCGCCAGCAGCTTGGCTACAGGGGCCTACGAGCAGTACTTC. It translates to CASSLATGAYEQYF.

The chain uses TRBV14 and TRBJ2-5; no clear D gene. Matching the DNA end better, TRBJ2-7 makes the J call doubtful. This CDR3 has 13 residues. CDR1 SGHDN and CDR2 FVKESK come from the germline V gene. CDR3 region: CASSQGRSYEQYF. Here the CDR3 DNA reads TGTGCCAGCAGCCAGGGCAGATCCTACGAGCAGTACTTC.

The chain is built from TRBV2 and TRBJ1-4, with a possible D match to TRBD1 (6 bases). V lost 6 bases and J lost 3, with 14 bases in between. From germline, CDR1 is SNHLY and CDR2 FYNNEI. CDR3 length equals 15 residues. The CDR3 protein is CASSQLTGSNEKLFF. In DNA form, the CDR3 reads TGTGCCAGCAGCCAACTAACAGGGTCTAATGAAAAACTGTTTTTT. The full variable domain, in which reference TRBV2 and TRBJ1-4 provide the parts outside the CDR3, is EPEVTQTPSHQVTQMGQEVILRCVPISNHLYFYWYRQILGQKVEFLVSFYNNEISEKSEIFDDQFSVERPDGSNFTLKIRSTKLEDSAMYFCASSQLTGSNEKLFFGSGTQLSVL.

This rearrangement joins TRBV6-5 to TRBJ2-7; 7 bases align to TRBD1. Germline trimming cut 4 bases from V and 3 bases from J; bases unmatched to any gene: 12. Germline CDR1 MNHEY, CDR2 SVGAGI. This CDR3 has 16 residues. CDR3 sequence: CASSFSGQAKHYEQYF. For the CDR3, the DNA is TGTGCCAGCAGTTTCTCTGGACAGGCCAAGCACTACGAGCAGTACTTC.

This chain connects TRBV15 to TRBJ1-5; no clear D. Germline CDR1 reads LNHNV; CDR2 reads YYDKDF (reference sequence). The CDR3 has 13 amino acids. V lost 0 bases, J lost 6 bases, and 6 bases lay in between. The CDR3 DNA reads TGTGCCACCAGCAGAGAGGGGAGTCAGCCCCAGCATTTT. Protein product: CATSREGSQPQHF.

This rearrangement joins TRBV5-1 to TRBJ2-7; 12 bases line up with TRBD1. The V and J ends lost 4 bases and 4 bases, in that order; junction bases with no gene match: 9. Per germline, CDR1 SGHRS and CDR2 YFSETQ. CDR3 size: 16 residues. CDR3 protein: CASSPREGQGAYEQYF. The CDR3 DNA is TGCGCCAGCAGCCCTCGGGAGGGACAGGGGGCTTACGAGCAGTACTTC.

The CDR3 DNA is TGTGCCAGCAGCTCAACACCGAACACTGAAGCTTTCTTT. Protein: CASSSTPNTEAFF. V gene TRBV7-2 combines with J gene TRBJ1-1; D not certain. V was cut by 4 bases and J by 1 base, with 7 bases left in between. Germline CDR1 reads SGHTA; CDR2 reads FQGNSA. The CDR3 is made up of 13 amino acids.

The chain is built from TRBV11-1 and TRBJ2-7; 7 bases match TRBD1. Unmatched junction bases numbered 10, after V lost 5 bases and J lost 3 bases. Germline V gives CDR1 SGHAT, CDR2 FQDESV (reference sequence). The CDR3 has 15 residues. CDR3 amino acids: CASSPRTGARYEQYF. CDR3 coding DNA: TGTGCCAGCAGCCCTCGGACAGGCGCTCGCTACGAGCAGTACTTC. Filled out from reference TRBV11-1 and TRBJ2-7, the complete variable domain reads EAEVAQSPRYKITEKSQAVAFWCDPISGHATLYWYRQILGQGPELLVQFQDESVVDDSQLPKDRFSAERLKGVDSTLKIQPAELGDSAMYLCASSPRTGARYEQYFGPGTRLTVT.

This clone has a handful of counts. The rearrangement joins TRBV15 to TRBJ2-7; D gene unclear. The V and J ends lost 3 bases and 4 bases respectively, with 10 bases between them. The CDR3 runs 13 residues. Germline lookup yields CDR1 LNHNV and CDR2 YYDKDF (reference sequence). In nucleotides, the CDR3 is TGTGCCACCAGCAGTATGGCAGATTACGAGCAGTACTTC. Its protein is CATSSMADYEQYF.

This clone appeared a single time. The chain combines TRBV5-1 with TRBJ2-4, with 10 bases identical to TRBD1. The CDR3 sequence is 16 residues long. V was clipped by 4 bases and J by 5 bases; unmatched bases: 9. Germline CDR1 and CDR2: SGHRS and YFSETQ. The CDR3 region has the DNA TGCGCCAGCAGCCGAGCGACAGGGGGCAGGGAAAACATTCAGTACTTC. It is translated as CASSRATGGRENIQYF.

The gene calls are TRBV4-3 and TRBJ1-2, with D tentatively TRBD1 (5 bases). The CDR3 is 14 amino acids. Trimming took off 4 bases at V and 4 bases at J, with 13 bases between the two ends. The germline V gene has CDR1 LGHNA and CDR2 YSLEER. The chain's CDR3 is CASSPNPRGYGYTF. The CDR3 DNA follows: TGCGCCAGCAGCCCGAACCCGAGGGGCTATGGCTACACCTTC.

The chain recombines TRBV28 with TRBJ1-1; 8 nucleotides agree with TRBD1. There are 15 residues in the CDR3. V shed 1 base, J shed 4 bases, and the junction held 5 bases outside the gene matches. Germline lookup yields CDR1 MDHEN and CDR2 SYDVKM. The CDR3 loop is CASSLLSDRGTEAFF. The CDR3 DNA follows: TGTGCCAGCAGTTTATTAAGCGACAGGGGCACTGAAGCTTTCTTT.

This clone showed up just once. The rearrangement uses TRBV6-4 and TRBJ2-6; possible D gene TRBD1, 6 bases. CDR3 size: 15 residues. Trimming stripped 5 bases from V and 0 bases from J, with 8 bases between. Per the germline V gene, CDR1 is MRHNA and CDR2 is SNTAGT. The CDR3 region is CASSRTDSGANVLTF. CDR3 coding DNA: TGTGCCAGCAGTCGGACAGACTCTGGGGCCAACGTCCTGACTTTC.

To note about this clone: An end of the junction does not agree with germline; a read error may underlie this. The V and J genes are TRBV27 and TRBJ2-7; 12 bases align to TRBD2. This CDR3 comprises 15 residues. Germline V gene sequence: CDR1 MNHEY, CDR2 SMNVEV (reference sequence). In DNA, the CDR3 is TGTGCCAGCGCACCTTCCGGGTTAGGGACTAGCGGGTGTTATTTC. This translates into CASAPSGLGTSGCYF.

CDR3 DNA sequence: TGTGCCAGCAGCCTTTGGTCCAGGTTCAGGGGAGCCAAAAACATTCAGTACTTC. Its translation is CASSLWSRFRGAKNIQYF. The V gene is TRBV5-4, the J gene TRBJ2-4; possible D gene TRBD1, 6 bases. This CDR3 is 18 amino acids long. Germline values: CDR1 SGHNT, CDR2 YYREEE (reference sequence). V dropped 4 bases and J dropped 0 bases, with 20 bases sitting between them. The entire variable domain, with the rest obtained from reference TRBV5-4 and TRBJ2-4, is as follows: ETGVTQSPTHLIKTRGQQVTLRCSSQSGHNTVSWYQQALGQGPQFIFQYYREEENGRGNFPPRFSGLQFPNYSSELNVNALELDDSALYLCASSLWSRFRGAKNIQYFGAGTRLSVL.

The chain employs TRBV19 and TRBJ1-1; 8 bases agree with TRBD1. CDR1 and CDR2 from the germline V gene are LNHDA and SQIVND (reference sequence). CDR3 length equals 14 residues. J was trimmed by 6 bases and V by 7 bases; bases with no gene match: 10. CDR3 DNA: TGTGCCAGTACCCTAGACAGGGGCGTCTCTGAAGCTTTCTTT. Protein product: CASTLDRGVSEAFF.

The J gene is TRBJ1-2, the V gene TRBV25-1; TRBD1 agrees at 8 bases. CDR3 size: 14 residues. Germline assignment: CDR1 MGHDK and CDR2 SYGVNS. V was pared by 6 bases and J by 8 bases, with 11 bases of the junction left unmatched. DNA for the CDR3: TGTGCCAGCAGCCCCTACAGGGGGGTAGAGGGCTACACCTTC. Amino acid sequence: CASSPYRGVEGYTF.

The chain couples TRBV11-2 to TRBJ1-3; possible D gene TRBD1, 6 bases. Trimming pared 1 base from V and 0 bases from J, leaving 16 bases between. Germline CDR1 is SGHAT and CDR2 is FQNNGV. The CDR3 runs to 18 residues. In nucleotides, the CDR3 is TGTGCCAGCAGCTTAGGGGGGCCTAGCCGACACTCTGGAAACACCATATATTTT. Amino acids: CASSLGGPSRHSGNTIYF.

V usage is TRBV5-6 and J usage is TRBJ1-2, with unresolved D. The CDR3 loop spans 13 amino acids. Germline CDR1 SGHDT, CDR2 YYEEEE. V was trimmed by 0 bases and J by 5 bases, leaving 8 bases between them. CDR3 region: CASSLGGSYGYTF. The CDR3 nucleotides read TGTGCCAGCAGCTTGGGCGGGTCTTATGGCTACACCTTC.

This rearrangement joins TRBV7-8 to TRBJ2-5; 7 bases are a match to TRBD2. In germline, CDR1 is SGHVS, CDR2 FQNEAQ. Losses at the gene ends were 5 bases for V and 5 bases for J; bases not matched to a gene: 8. The CDR3 consists of 14 residues. CDR3 protein: CASSPHLGGETQYF. The CDR3 DNA is TGTGCCAGCAGCCCCCACCTGGGGGGGGAGACCCAGTACTTC.

There are a few counts of this clone. The sample contains more than one DNA sequence encoding this CDR3. V usage is TRBV19 and J usage is TRBJ1-5; D is perhaps TRBD1 (5 bases). Trimming took 6 bases from V and 2 from J, leaving 8 bases between them. CDR1 is LNHDA, CDR2 SQIVND, per germline (reference sequence). This CDR3 is 13 amino acids long. The CDR3 protein is CASRAGGNQPQHF. CDR3 DNA sequence: TGTGCCAGTAGGGCGGGGGGCAATCAGCCCCAGCATTTT.